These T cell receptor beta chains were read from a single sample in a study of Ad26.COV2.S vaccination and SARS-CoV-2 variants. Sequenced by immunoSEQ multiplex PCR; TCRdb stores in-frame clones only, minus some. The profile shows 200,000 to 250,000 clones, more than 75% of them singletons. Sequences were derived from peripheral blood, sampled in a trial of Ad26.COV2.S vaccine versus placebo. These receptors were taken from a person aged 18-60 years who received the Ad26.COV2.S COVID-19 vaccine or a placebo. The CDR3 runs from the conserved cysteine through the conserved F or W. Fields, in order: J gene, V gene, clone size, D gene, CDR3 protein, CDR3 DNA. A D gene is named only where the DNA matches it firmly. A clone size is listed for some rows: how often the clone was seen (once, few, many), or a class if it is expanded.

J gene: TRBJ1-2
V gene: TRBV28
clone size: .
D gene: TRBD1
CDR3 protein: CASSLTGTGGPFYGYTF
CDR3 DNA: TGTGCCAGCAGTCTTACCGGGACAGGGGGTCCTTTTTATGGCTACACCTTC

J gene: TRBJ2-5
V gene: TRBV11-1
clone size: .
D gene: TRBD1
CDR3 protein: CASSMDRGGETQYF
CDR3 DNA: TGTGCCAGCAGCATGGACAGGGGGGGAGAGACCCAGTACTTC

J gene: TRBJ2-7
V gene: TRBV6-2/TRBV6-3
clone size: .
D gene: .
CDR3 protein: CASSPWLHIGYEQYF
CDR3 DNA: TGTGCCAGCAGTCCCTGGCTACATATAGGGTACGAGCAGTACTTC

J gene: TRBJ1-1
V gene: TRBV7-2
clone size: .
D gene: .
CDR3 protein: CASSLIRLQGVMNTEAFF
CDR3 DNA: TGTGCCAGCAGCTTAATCAGGCTTCAGGGAGTGATGAACACTGAAGCTTTCTTT

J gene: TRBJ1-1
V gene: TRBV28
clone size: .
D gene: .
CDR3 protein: CASSFDVGSNTEAFF
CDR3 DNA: TGTGCCAGCAGTTTTGATGTGGGCAGTAACACTGAAGCTTTCTTT

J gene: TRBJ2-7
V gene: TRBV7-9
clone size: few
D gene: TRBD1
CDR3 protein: CASSLAVDREQYEQYF
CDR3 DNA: TGTGCCAGCAGCTTAGCGGTGGACAGGGAGCAATACGAGCAGTACTTC

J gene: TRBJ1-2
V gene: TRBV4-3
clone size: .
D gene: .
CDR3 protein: CASSQDANVASYGYTF
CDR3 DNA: TGCGCCAGCAGCCAAGACGCCAACGTCGCCTCCTATGGCTACACCTTC

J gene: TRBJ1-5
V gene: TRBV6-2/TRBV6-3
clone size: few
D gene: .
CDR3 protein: CASSQAADHQPQHF
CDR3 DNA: TGTGCCAGCAGTCAGGCCGCAGACCATCAGCCCCAGCATTTT

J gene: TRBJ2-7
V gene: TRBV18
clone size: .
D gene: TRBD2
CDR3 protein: CASSPRRGLAGGSYSYEQYF
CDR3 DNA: TGTGCCAGCTCACCCCGGAGGGGACTAGCGGGGGGGAGCTACTCCTACGAGCAGTACTTC

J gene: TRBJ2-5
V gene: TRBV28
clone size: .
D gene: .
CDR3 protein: CASSTVGGTQETQYF
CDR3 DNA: TGTGCCAGCAGTACGGTAGGGGGGACCCAAGAGACCCAGTACTTC

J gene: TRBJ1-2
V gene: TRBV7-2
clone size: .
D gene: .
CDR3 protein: CASSFRQVSGGYTF
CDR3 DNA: TGTGCCAGCAGCTTTAGACAGGTTTCGGGTGGCTACACCTTC

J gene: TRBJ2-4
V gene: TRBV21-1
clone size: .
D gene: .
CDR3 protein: CASSAEGGATKNIQYF
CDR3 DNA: TGTGCCAGCAGCGCGGAAGGGGGCGCGACCAAAAACATTCAGTACTTC

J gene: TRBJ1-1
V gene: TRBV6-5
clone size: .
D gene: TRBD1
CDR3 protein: CASGGQGVNTEAFF
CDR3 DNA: TGTGCCAGCGGGGGACAGGGGGTGAACACTGAAGCTTTCTTT

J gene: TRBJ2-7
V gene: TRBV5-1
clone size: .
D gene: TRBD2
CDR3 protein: CASSLSAPGAGGSYEQYF
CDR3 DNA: TGCGCCAGCAGCTTGTCGGCCCCAGGGGCGGGAGGTTCCTACGAGCAGTACTTC

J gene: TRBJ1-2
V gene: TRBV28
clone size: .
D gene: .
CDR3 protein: CASSFGNYGYTF
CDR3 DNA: TGTGCCAGCAGTTTTGGTAACTATGGCTACACCTTC

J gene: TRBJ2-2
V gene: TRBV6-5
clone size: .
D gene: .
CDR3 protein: CASSYRSYNTGELFF
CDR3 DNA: TGTGCCAGCAGTTACAGGAGTTACAACACCGGGGAGCTGTTTTTT

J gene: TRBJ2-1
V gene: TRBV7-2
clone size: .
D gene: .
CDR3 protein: CASSPQTSSYNEQFF
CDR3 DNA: TGTGCCAGCAGCCCCCAAACCTCCTCCTACAATGAGCAGTTCTTC

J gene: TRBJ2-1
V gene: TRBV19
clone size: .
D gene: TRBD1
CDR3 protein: CASSATGRFYNEQFF
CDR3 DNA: TGTGCCAGTAGTGCGACAGGGCGCTTCTACAATGAGCAGTTCTTC

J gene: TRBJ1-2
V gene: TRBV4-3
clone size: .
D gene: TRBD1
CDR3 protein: CASSQVTSGQGYGYTF
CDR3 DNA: TGCGCCAGCAGCCAAGTAACCTCAGGACAGGGCTATGGCTACACCTTC

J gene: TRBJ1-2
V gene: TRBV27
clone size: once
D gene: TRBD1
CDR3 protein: CASSYRGGDGYTF
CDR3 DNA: TGTGCCAGCAGCTACAGGGGAGGGGATGGCTACACCTTC

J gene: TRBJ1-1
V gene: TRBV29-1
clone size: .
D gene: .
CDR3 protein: CSAGWEGTEAFF
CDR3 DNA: TGCAGCGCCGGGTGGGAGGGGACTGAAGCTTTCTTT

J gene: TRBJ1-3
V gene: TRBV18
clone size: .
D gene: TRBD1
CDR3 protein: CASSLTGLTDTSGNTIYF
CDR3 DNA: TGTGCCAGCTCACTGACAGGGCTTACAGACACTTCTGGAAACACCATATATTTT

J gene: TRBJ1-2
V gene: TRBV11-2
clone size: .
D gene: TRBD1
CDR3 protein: CASSHLDREGGYTF
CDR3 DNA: TGTGCCAGCAGTCACCTCGACAGGGAAGGAGGCTACACCTTC

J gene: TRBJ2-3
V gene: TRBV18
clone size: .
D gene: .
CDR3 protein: CASSPYHSLTDTQYF
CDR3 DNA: TGTGCCAGCTCACCATACCATTCCCTCACAGATACGCAGTATTTT

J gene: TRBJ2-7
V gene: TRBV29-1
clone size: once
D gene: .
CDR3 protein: CSAGGQPYEQYF
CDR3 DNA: TGCAGCGCGGGCGGACAGCCCTACGAGCAGTACTTC

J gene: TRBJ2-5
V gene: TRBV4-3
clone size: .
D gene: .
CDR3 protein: CASSQGGIQETQYF
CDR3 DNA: TGCGCCAGCAGCCAAGGGGGGATCCAAGAGACCCAGTACTTC

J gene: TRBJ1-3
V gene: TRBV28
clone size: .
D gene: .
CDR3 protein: CASTLSGNIYF
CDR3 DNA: TGTGCCAGCACCCTCTCAGGGAACATATATTTT

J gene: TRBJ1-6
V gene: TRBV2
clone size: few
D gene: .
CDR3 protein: CASRRDIGYNSPLHF
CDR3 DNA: TGTGCCAGCAGAAGGGATATCGGGTATAATTCACCCCTCCACTTT

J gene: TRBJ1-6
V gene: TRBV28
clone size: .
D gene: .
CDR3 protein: CASSLLGSPLHF
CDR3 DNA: TGTGCCAGCAGTTTATTAGGGTCACCCCTCCACTTT

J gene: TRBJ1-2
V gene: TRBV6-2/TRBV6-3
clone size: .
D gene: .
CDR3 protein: CASSSPVRDYGYTF
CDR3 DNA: TGTGCCAGCAGTTCCCCCGTCCGGGACTATGGCTACACCTTC

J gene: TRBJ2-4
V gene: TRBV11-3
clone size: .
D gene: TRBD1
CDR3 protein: CASSSGTGGLDIQYF
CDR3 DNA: TGTGCCAGCAGTTCCGGGACAGGGGGCTTGGACATTCAGTACTTC

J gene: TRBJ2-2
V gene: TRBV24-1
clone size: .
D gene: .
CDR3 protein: CATSDRPGAGELFF
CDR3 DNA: TGTGCCACCAGTGACCGACCGGGGGCCGGGGAGCTGTTTTTT

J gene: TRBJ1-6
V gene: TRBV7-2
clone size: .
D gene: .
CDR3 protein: CASSLVGHNSPLHF
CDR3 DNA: TGTGCCAGCAGCTTAGTGGGGCATAATTCACCCCTCCACTTT

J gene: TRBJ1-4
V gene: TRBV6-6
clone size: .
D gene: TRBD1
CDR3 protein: CASSRITGVVDEKLFF
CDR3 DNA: TGTGCCAGCAGTCGAATAACAGGGGTTGTCGATGAAAAACTGTTTTTT

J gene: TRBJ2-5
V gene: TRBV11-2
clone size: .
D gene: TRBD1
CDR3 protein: CASSFAGGETQYF
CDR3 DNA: TGTGCCAGCAGCTTTGCAGGGGGAGAGACCCAGTACTTC

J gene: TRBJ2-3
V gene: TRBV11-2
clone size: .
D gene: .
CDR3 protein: CATKLGSWADTQYF
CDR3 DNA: TGTGCCACCAAGTTGGGCAGTTGGGCAGATACGCAGTATTTT

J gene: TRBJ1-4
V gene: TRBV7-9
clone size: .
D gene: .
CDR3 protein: CASSSPEGATNEKLFF
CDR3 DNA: TGTGCCAGCAGCTCCCCGGAAGGGGCAACTAATGAAAAACTGTTTTTT

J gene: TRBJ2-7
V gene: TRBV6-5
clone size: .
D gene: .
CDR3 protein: CASSYSSQLGEQYF
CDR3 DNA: TGTGCCAGCAGTTACTCGTCCCAGTTAGGCGAGCAGTACTTC

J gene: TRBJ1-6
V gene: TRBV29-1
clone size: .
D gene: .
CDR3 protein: CSVVQGSPLHF
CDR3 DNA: TGCAGCGTTGTTCAGGGTTCACCCCTCCACTTT

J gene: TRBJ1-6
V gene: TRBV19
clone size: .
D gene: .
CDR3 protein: CASSISWDSPLHF
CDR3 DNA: TGTGCCAGTAGTATCTCGTGGGATTCACCCCTCCACTTT